The 32 T cell receptor beta chains below come from one sample, sequenced in a study of PD-1 blockade in classical Hodgkin lymphoma. Time point described: newly diagnosed, previously untreated cHL patient sample. Clones were sequenced by immunoSEQ multiplex PCR, and TCRdb holds only the in-frame ones, with some missing. Counted here are tens of thousands of clones, roughly 88% occurring once; the ten biggest clones make up 4% to 6%. What was sequenced was peripheral blood mononuclear cells (PBMCs). These receptors originate from a human donor with classical Hodgkin lymphoma.

The CDR3 region is CASSLKLAGGYNEQFF. The CDR3 coding sequence is TGCGCCAGCAGCTTGAAACTAGCGGGAGGGTACAATGAGCAGTTCTTC. This chain joins TRBV5-1 and TRBJ2-1, with 13 positions matching TRBD2. Germline CDR1 reads SGHRS; CDR2 reads YFSETQ. The CDR3 runs 16 residues. Unmatched junction bases numbered 2, after V lost 1 base and J lost 4 bases.

The J gene is TRBJ1-1, the V gene TRBV6-5; D gene unclear. V was shortened by 4 bases and J by 1 base, with 10 bases between the two germline ends. Germline CDR1 is MNHEY and CDR2 is SVGAGI. This CDR3 is built from 14 residues. For the CDR3, the DNA is TGTGCCAGCAGTTTCAGAGTGGGGAACACTGAAGCTTTCTTT. Amino acids: CASSFRVGNTEAFF.

The chain is built from TRBV4-1 and TRBJ2-1; D might be TRBD2 (6 bases). V was cut by 3 bases and J by 7 bases, with 19 bases left in between. There are 16 residues in the CDR3. Germline values: CDR1 MGHRA, CDR2 YSYEKL. The CDR3 region has the DNA TGCGCCAGCAGCCAGAGCTTTCGGGCTAGCGCGAATGAGCAGTTCTTC. It specifies CASSQSFRASANEQFF.

The CDR3 sequence: CASSLGYGELFF. CDR3 nucleotide sequence: TGCGCCAGCAGCTTGGGGTACGGGGAGCTGTTTTTT. The chain couples TRBV5-1 to TRBJ2-2; D unresolved. The V end lost 0 bases, the J end lost 7 bases, and 4 bases lay between the germline ends. The CDR3 has 12 residues. Germline V lookup: CDR1 SGHRS, CDR2 YFSETQ.

This chain connects TRBV7-2 to TRBJ2-2; tentatively, D is TRBD1 or TRBD2 (5 bases each). Trimming took 7 bases from V and 3 from J, leaving 21 bases between them. This CDR3 contains 17 residues. Germline CDR1 and CDR2: SGHTA and FQGNSA. DNA for the CDR3: TGTGCCAGCACCCTAGAGGTGGGTCGGGACCACACCGGGGAGCTGTTTTTT. It yields the protein CASTLEVGRDHTGELFF.

The rearrangement uses TRBV15 and TRBJ2-3; 7 positions agree with TRBD1. The V segment lost 5 bases and the J segment 7 bases; nucleotides outside the gene matches: 12. Germline CDR1 LNHNV, CDR2 YYDKDF (reference sequence). The CDR3 has 15 amino acids. The CDR3: CATSGRGQGTNTQYF. CDR3 bases: TGTGCCACCAGCGGAAGGGGGCAAGGTACAAATACGCAGTATTTT.

The rearrangement joins TRBV6-5 to TRBJ1-2; the D is unclear. V was cut by 11 bases and J by 4 bases, with 14 bases left in between. CDR3 size: 12 residues. Looked up from germline, CDR1 is MNHEY and CDR2 is SVGAGI. Here the CDR3 DNA reads TGTGCCTCCAGTCCCGGGTTCTATGGCTACACCTTC. Translation: CASSPGFYGYTF.

DNA of the CDR3: TGCGCCAGCAGCCAAGATCTGGTGGCGGACACTGAAGCTTTCTTT. Its protein product is CASSQDLVADTEAFF. The chain combines TRBV4-1 with TRBJ1-1; D unresolved. The CDR3 is made up of 15 amino acids. CDR1 MGHRA and CDR2 YSYEKL come from the germline V gene. V lost 0 bases and J 3 bases, leaving 11 bases between the germline ends.

This sequence joins TRBV5-1 and TRBJ1-5; D might be TRBD1 (6 bases). Germline values: CDR1 SGHRS, CDR2 YFSETQ. The V gene lost 4 bases and the J gene lost 2 bases, with 16 bases spanning the gap. The CDR3 spans 16 residues. DNA for the CDR3: TGCGCCAGCAGCCCCGGAGGGGGAAATGGCAATCAGCCCCAGCATTTT. This codes for CASSPGGGNGNQPQHF.

This clone appeared a single time. This rearrangement joins TRBV6-1 to TRBJ2-7; D ambiguous. Germline V CDR1 and CDR2: MNHNS, SASEGT. The CDR3 length is 12 residues. Trimming shortened V by 2 bases and J by 6 bases, and 8 bases separated the two germline ends. The CDR3 protein is CASSESATEQYV. The CDR3 DNA reads as TGTGCCAGCAGTGAATCGGCGACCGAGCAGTACGTC.

The CDR3 loop is CASSSAGGAQYF. The CDR3 DNA is TGTGCCAGTAGTTCGGCAGGAGGGGCCCAGTACTTC. The V gene is TRBV19, the J gene TRBJ2-5, with a tentative D call TRBD2 (6 bases). This CDR3 is built from 12 residues. CDR1 and CDR2 from the germline V gene are LNHDA and SQIVND (reference sequence). V lost 5 bases, J lost 9 bases, and 13 bases lay in between. The complete variable domain, with remaining parts taken from reference TRBV19 and TRBJ2-5, reads DGGITQSPKYLFRKEGQNVTLSCEQNLNHDAMYWYRQDPGQGLRLIYYSQIVNDFQKGDIAEGYSVSREKKESFPLTVTSAQKNPTAFYLCASSSAGGAQYFGPGTRLLVL.

This clone was seen just once. The chain employs TRBV5-1 and TRBJ2-7, with a possible D match to TRBD2 (6 bases). This CDR3 region has 13 residues. Between the trimmed V and J ends, which lost 1 base and 5 bases, there was a span of 10 bases. The germline V gene has CDR1 SGHRS and CDR2 YFSETQ. The CDR3 nucleotides are TGCGCCAGCAGCTTGCACGGGGGTAACGAGCAGTACTTC. Protein product: CASSLHGGNEQYF.

The rearrangement joins TRBV6-5 to TRBJ1-5; D ambiguous. V was cut by 2 bases and J by 5 bases, with 7 bases left in between. The CDR3 loop spans 13 amino acids. In germline, CDR1 is MNHEY, CDR2 SVGAGI. This CDR3 is CASSYSKDQPQHF. Written as DNA, the CDR3 is TGTGCCAGCAGTTACAGCAAGGATCAGCCCCAGCATTTT.

The chain recombines TRBV7-2 with TRBJ2-3, with D possibly being TRBD2 (6 bases). CDR1 and CDR2 from the germline V gene are SGHTA and FQGNSA. Trimming took 1 base from V and 4 from J, leaving 15 bases between them. This CDR3 comprises 16 residues. The CDR3 spells CASSLGHGRGADTQYF. The CDR3 DNA sequence: TGTGCCAGCAGCTTAGGTCACGGGAGAGGCGCAGATACGCAGTATTTT.

The V and J genes are TRBV6-8 and TRBJ2-1; possibly TRBD1 or TRBD2 for D (5 bases each). The germline V gene encodes CDR1 MNHGY and CDR2 SAAAGT. The CDR3 is 16 amino acids. Deletions cut 2 bases from V and 9 bases from J, with 20 bases between. Here the CDR3 reads CASSYDLSGRSIEQFF. CDR3 coding DNA: TGTGCCAGCAGTTACGATCTATCAGGGAGATCAATTGAGCAGTTCTTC.

The CDR3 nucleotides are TGTGCCAGCAGTTTTTCCCGTTATGGCTACACCTTC. Its protein is CASSFSRYGYTF. The V gene is TRBV28, the J gene TRBJ1-2, with no clear D. Deletions cut 3 bases from V and 5 bases from J, with 7 bases between. The CDR3 has 12 amino acids. Germline CDR1 is MDHEN and CDR2 is SYDVKM.

The chain recombines TRBV10-3 with TRBJ2-5; D unclear. This CDR3 contains 13 residues. Germline V gives CDR1 ENHRY, CDR2 SYGVKD. Trimming shortened V by 4 bases and J by 1 base, and 7 bases separated the two germline ends. The CDR3 region has the DNA TGTGCCATCAGTGCAGAAGTCCAAGAGACCCAGTACTTC. Amino acid sequence: CAISAEVQETQYF.

The chain uses TRBV18 and TRBJ1-2; the D is unclear. Between the trimmed V and J ends, which lost 2 bases and 5 bases, there was a span of 24 bases. CDR1 KGHSH and CDR2 LQKENI come from the germline V gene. The CDR3 consists of 18 residues. The DNA for the CDR3 is TGTGCCAGCTCACCAAGGGATAAGAGTCGCGCGGATAGATATGGCTACACCTTC. Its protein product is CASSPRDKSRADRYGYTF. Full variable domain (missing parts from reference TRBV18 and TRBJ1-2): NAGVMQNPRHLVRRRGQEARLRCSPMKGHSHVYWYRQLPEEGLKFMVYLQKENIIDESGMPKERFSAEFPKEGPSILRIQQVVRGDSAAYFCASSPRDKSRADRYGYTFGSGTRLTVV.

The J gene is TRBJ2-2, the V gene TRBV4-2, with 14 bases lining up with TRBD2. The CDR3 totals 19 residues. From germline, CDR1 is LGHNA and CDR2 YNFKEQ. The V and J ends lost 5 bases and 1 base, in that order; junction bases with no gene match: 9. The CDR3: CASSGPGLAGEGNTGELFF. The CDR3 coding sequence is TGTGCCAGCAGCGGCCCGGGACTAGCGGGAGAAGGGAACACCGGGGAGCTGTTTTTT.

The chain employs TRBV5-7 and TRBJ2-3; D may be TRBD1 (6 bases). TRBV5-7 is labeled an ORF, and its function is uncertain. The CDR3 loop spans 14 amino acids. With 4 bases removed from V and 2 bases from J, the gap between germline ends came to 11 bases. The DNA for the CDR3 is TGTGCCAGCAGCCCTGGACAGCCCACAGATACGCAGTATTTT. This codes for CASSPGQPTDTQYF.

As to this clone: Other DNA sequences in this sample translate to the same CDR3. This chain uses TRBV6-1 with TRBJ1-2; D unclear. With 1 base removed from V and 6 bases from J, the gap between germline ends came to 9 bases. The germline CDR1 and CDR2 sequences are MNHNS and SASEGT. The CDR3 runs 13 residues. CDR3 DNA sequence: TGTGCCAGCAGTGAAGGCGGCAGCCATGGCTACACCTTC. Protein product: CASSEGGSHGYTF.

This chain joins TRBV6-1 and TRBJ1-2; D call uncertain. The CDR3 is 15 residues long. V shed 11 bases and J shed 0 bases, with 19 bases lying between them. Germline V gene data show CDR1 as MNHNS and CDR2 as SASEGT. DNA of the CDR3: TGTGCCGGAACCAGGAGGACTGGGCCTAACTATGGCTACACCTTC. It yields the protein CAGTRRTGPNYGYTF.

The V gene is TRBV5-1, the J gene TRBJ2-1, with 11 nucleotides matching TRBD2. The V and J ends lost 3 bases and 4 bases, in that order; junction bases with no gene match: 6. CDR3 length equals 16 residues. Per germline, CDR1 SGHRS and CDR2 YFSETQ. CDR3 residues: CASSSNRLAGYNEQFF. CDR3 DNA: TGCGCCAGCAGCTCTAATCGACTAGCGGGATACAATGAGCAGTTCTTC.

This chain joins TRBV7-9 and TRBJ2-1; D is ambiguous. CDR1 and CDR2 (germline): SEHNR, FQNEAQ (reference sequence). The V gene lost 2 bases and the J gene lost 8 bases, with 13 bases spanning the gap. The CDR3 has 14 residues. This CDR3 reads CASSLKPDRDEQFF. The CDR3 nucleotides are TGTGCCAGCAGCTTAAAGCCCGACCGGGATGAGCAGTTCTTC.

The V and J genes are TRBV7-8 and TRBJ2-2; D not certain. V was clipped by 5 bases and J by 1 base, with 5 bases between them. Germline loops: CDR1 SGHVS, CDR2 FQNEAQ. The CDR3 runs to 13 residues. CDR3 loop: CASSVQNTGELFF. As DNA, the CDR3 is TGTGCCAGCAGCGTCCAGAACACCGGGGAGCTGTTTTTT.

The chain has TRBV10-1 and TRBJ2-3; D gene ambiguous. V was clipped by 4 bases and J by 8 bases, with 13 bases between them. The germline V gene has CDR1 WNHNN and CDR2 SYGVQD (reference sequence). This CDR3 spans 13 amino acids. The CDR3 coding sequence is TGCGCCAGCAGTGGGACGCAGCCGGGTACGCAGTATTTT. It encodes CASSGTQPGTQYF.

This chain connects TRBV29-1 to TRBJ2-1; no reliable D call. CDR1 is SQVTM, CDR2 ANQGSEA, per germline. V was clipped by 4 bases and J by 2 bases, with 3 bases between them. The CDR3 contains 11 residues. CDR3 DNA: TGCAGCGTTGGGACCTACAATGAGCAGTTCTTC. Its translation: CSVGTYNEQFF.

The chain combines TRBV11-1 with TRBJ1-1, with no clear D. The V and J ends lost 1 base and 0 bases respectively, with 9 bases between them. CDR1 SGHAT and CDR2 FQDESV come from the germline V gene (reference sequence). The CDR3 totals 15 residues. CDR3 sequence (DNA): TGTGCCAGCAGCTTAGTTGCGGGTATGAACACTGAAGCTTTCTTT. Translation: CASSLVAGMNTEAFF.

The chain joins TRBV10-3 to TRBJ2-3; 13 nucleotides align to TRBD2. The germline CDR1 and CDR2 sequences are ENHRY and SYGVKD. Trimming cost V 7 bases and J 4 bases; bases outside gene matches: 8. The CDR3 totals 16 residues. CDR3 DNA sequence: TGTGCCATCAACGGACTAGCGGGAGCTGGGGCAGATACGCAGTATTTT. It translates to CAINGLAGAGADTQYF.

The rearrangement joins TRBV7-2 to TRBJ1-1, with 10 bases lining up with TRBD1. This CDR3 comprises 15 residues. CDR1 is SGHTA and CDR2 is FQGNSA in the germline V gene. The trim removed 5 bases at V and 4 bases at J, leaving 7 bases unmatched. The CDR3 DNA follows: TGTGCCAGCAGCCCCGTGCGGGACAGGGGCACTGAAGCTTTCTTT. This encodes CASSPVRDRGTEAFF.

This clone was counted between two and nine times. The J gene is TRBJ2-2, the V gene TRBV5-4; TRBD1 is a possible D gene (5 bases). Trimming left V 3 bases short and J 5 bases short, with 17 bases between. The CDR3 totals 16 residues. The germline V gene encodes CDR1 SGHNT and CDR2 YYREEE (reference sequence). The chain's CDR3 is CASSSKGLGVTGELFF. In nucleotides, the CDR3 is TGTGCCAGCAGCTCCAAGGGGCTAGGGGTGACCGGGGAGCTGTTTTTT.

This sequence joins TRBV9 and TRBJ1-5; 10 bases are shared with TRBD1. In germline, CDR1 is SGDLS, CDR2 YYNGEE. V was clipped by 3 bases and J by 13 bases; unmatched bases: 13. The CDR3 length is 15 residues. CDR3: CASSDGTGVNQVQHF. The CDR3 region has the DNA TGTGCCAGCAGCGACGGGACAGGGGTGAATCAGGTACAGCATTTT.